The 12 T cell receptor beta chains below were found in one sample sequenced in a study of Graves' ophthalmopathy and Graves' hyperthyroidism. The authors amplified TCR beta CDR3 regions, and they did so from RNA transcripts for repertoire sequencing. First-round RT-PCR used HTBI primers; second-round multiplex PCR followed. TCRdb ran MiXCR on the multiplex PCR reads and lists one entry per CDR3 protein. The sample includes under 350,000 distinct CDR3 sequences, roughly a sixth of them seen just once. Material for sequencing was peripheral blood. The receptor source for this set is an adult man with Graves' ophthalmopathy.

This clonotype was observed many times. This chain links TRBV13 with TRBJ2-3, with TRBD2 matching over 8 bases. With V trimmed by 7 bases and J by 3 bases, 12 bases remained unmatched. CDR1 and CDR2 (germline): PRHDT, FYEKMQ (reference sequence). This CDR3 is 16 amino acids long. CDR3 in DNA: TGTGCCAGCACCTCCTTTCGGGCTAGCGGGACAGATACGCAGTATTTT. Protein product: CASTSFRASGTDTQYF.

This clonotype was detected many times. The chain combines TRBV2 with TRBJ2-5, with 10 bases lining up with TRBD1. Germline V gives CDR1 SNHLY, CDR2 FYNNEI. The trim removed 6 bases at V and 9 bases at J, leaving 10 bases unmatched. This CDR3 has 14 residues. The CDR3 is CASRSGTGAMAQYF. CDR3 in DNA: TGTGCCAGCAGGTCCGGGACAGGGGCTATGGCCCAGTACTTC.

This clonotype has at least ten counts. The rearrangement uses TRBV6-5 and TRBJ2-7; D is perhaps TRBD1 or TRBD2 (7 bases each). V lost 0 bases to trimming and J lost 1 base, with 13 bases between them. There are 16 residues in the CDR3. The V gene's germline CDR1 is MNHEY and CDR2 SVGAGI. CDR3 coding DNA: TGTGCCAGCAGTTACTCTGGGCAGGGGGGGTCCTACGAGCAGTACTTC. Its protein is CASSYSGQGGSYEQYF.

This clonotype has at least ten counts. This rearrangement joins TRBV12-3 or TRBV12-4 to TRBJ2-5; tentative D call: TRBD2 (7 bases). This CDR3 is 15 amino acids long. V was clipped by 2 bases and J by 5 bases, with 15 bases between them. In DNA, the CDR3 is TGTGCCAGCAGTTTACACAGGGAGGGTCCGGAGACCCAGTACTTC. It translates to CASSLHREGPETQYF.

At least ten counts were recorded for this clonotype. The V and J genes are TRBV15 and TRBJ2-7; D gene uncertain. Trimming removed 4 bases from V and 0 bases from J, with 7 bases in between. From germline, CDR1 is LNHNV and CDR2 YYDKDF (reference sequence). The CDR3 has 13 residues. CDR3 nucleotides: TGTGCCACCAGCATCGGATTCTCCTACGAGCAGTACTTC. Translation: CATSIGFSYEQYF.

This clonotype has a count of ten or more. This chain joins TRBV19 and TRBJ1-1; 8 bases map to TRBD1. J was trimmed by 5 bases and V by 7 bases; bases with no gene match: 6. Germline lookup yields CDR1 LNHDA and CDR2 SQIVND (reference sequence). The CDR3 runs to 13 residues. The CDR3 sequence is CASIAGGGTEAFF. The DNA of the CDR3 is TGTGCCAGTATCGCAGGGGGCGGGACTGAAGCTTTCTTT.

This clonotype was observed at least ten times. The rearrangement joins TRBV27 to TRBJ2-5; D unresolved. This CDR3 has 12 residues. The V gene lost 6 bases and the J gene lost 4 bases, with 9 bases spanning the gap. CDR1 and CDR2 (germline): MNHEY, SMNVEV (reference sequence). The CDR3 is CASRPITETQYF. For the CDR3, the DNA is TGTGCCAGCAGGCCAATTACAGAGACCCAGTACTTC.

The J gene is TRBJ2-2, the V gene TRBV6-2 or TRBV6-3; D is perhaps TRBD1 (6 bases). Trimming pared 6 bases from V and 0 bases from J, leaving 14 bases between. The CDR3 totals 16 residues. The germline gives CDR1 MNHEY, CDR2 SVGEGT. In DNA, the CDR3 is TGTGCCAGCAGAAGCCTGCAGGGGACGAACACCGGGGAGCTGTTTTTT. Translation gives CASRSLQGTNTGELFF.

This clonotype came up many times. The gene calls are TRBV28 and TRBJ1-5; a weak D match, TRBD1 (5 bases). V lost 2 bases, J lost 7 bases, and 15 bases lay in between. Germline CDR1 reads MDHEN; CDR2 reads SYDVKM. The CDR3 sequence is 15 residues long. The CDR3 here is CASSLRQGGYQPQHF. CDR3 nucleotide sequence: TGTGCCAGCAGTTTACGTCAGGGTGGTTACCAGCCCCAGCATTTT.

This clonotype was seen at least ten times. The V and J genes are TRBV6-5 and TRBJ1-2, with a possible D match to TRBD1 (5 bases). The germline V and J ends were trimmed by 6 bases and 5 bases, with 10 bases remaining between them. This CDR3 has 12 residues. CDR1 and CDR2 (germline): MNHEY, SVGAGI. The CDR3 DNA reads TGTGCCAGCAGAGGGACTGATTATGGCTACACCTTC. Amino acid sequence: CASRGTDYGYTF.

This clonotype was seen only a few times. The V call is TRBV3-1, the J call TRBJ2-5; a possible D gene is TRBD1 (6 bases). Trimming cost V 4 bases and J 4 bases, with 16 bases left between them. The CDR3 spans 15 residues. Germline-derived CDR1 and CDR2 are LGHDT and YNNKEL (reference sequence). CDR3 bases: TGTGCCAGCAGCCCAGACGGCACCAGGGGAGAGACCCAGTACTTC. The encoded protein is CASSPDGTRGETQYF.

At least ten counts were recorded for this clonotype. This chain connects TRBV7-6 to TRBJ2-5; no reliable D call. Trimming pared 3 bases from V and 1 base from J, leaving 12 bases between. Per the germline V gene, CDR1 is SGHVS and CDR2 is FNYEAQ. The CDR3 consists of 15 residues. CDR3 nucleotide sequence: TGTGCCAGCAGCTTTTTCAGCCGGCCCCAAGAGACCCAGTACTTC. Protein: CASSFFSRPQETQYF.